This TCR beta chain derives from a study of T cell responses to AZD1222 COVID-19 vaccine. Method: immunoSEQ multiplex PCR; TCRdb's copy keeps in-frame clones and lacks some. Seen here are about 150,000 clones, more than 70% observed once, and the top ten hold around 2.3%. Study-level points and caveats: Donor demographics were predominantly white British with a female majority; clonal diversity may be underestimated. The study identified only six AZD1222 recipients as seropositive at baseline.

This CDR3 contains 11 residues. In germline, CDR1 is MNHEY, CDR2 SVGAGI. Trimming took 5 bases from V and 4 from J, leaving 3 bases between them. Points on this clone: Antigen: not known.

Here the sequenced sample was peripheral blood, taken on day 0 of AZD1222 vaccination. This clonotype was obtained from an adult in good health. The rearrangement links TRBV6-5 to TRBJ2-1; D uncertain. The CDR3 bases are TGTGCCAGCAGTAATTACAATGAGCAGTTCTTC. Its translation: CASSNYNEQFF.